These T cell receptor beta chains were read from a single sample in a study of blood T cell repertoires in COVID-19. Using immunoSEQ multiplex PCR, the repertoire was profiled, and TCRdb retains in-frame clones only, with some absent. Of around 200,000 clones in the sample, 70% to 90% were seen once. Sequencing was carried out using peripheral blood. The receptors come from a woman aged 60-75 years with COVID-19, enrolled during active disease. CDR3s include the opening cysteine and the closing phenylalanine or tryptophan. D genes are given only for firm matches. Size tells how often a clone was seen (once, few, many) or the class of an expanded clone, and some rows leave it out.

>TRBJ2-7|few|TRBV6-6|TRBD1
CASTRGPPGGEQYF
TGTGCCAGCACAAGGGGGCCTCCTGGGGGAGAGCAGTACTTC
>TRBJ1-5|NA|TRBV4-3|TRBD1
CASSQDSGGYQPQHF
TGCGCCAGCAGCCAAGATTCAGGGGGCTATCAGCCCCAGCATTTT
>TRBJ1-2|few|TRBV28|NA
CASSQGFGYTF
TGTGCCAGCAGCCAGGGGTTTGGCTACACCTTC
>TRBJ2-1|NA|TRBV6-2/TRBV6-3|TRBD2
CASSSGTKQFF
TGTGCCAGCAGTTCCGGGACTAAGCAGTTCTTC
>TRBJ2-6|many|TRBV28|NA
CASSFYEGAYSGANVLTF
TGTGCCAGCAGTTTTTATGAGGGAGCCTACTCTGGGGCCAACGTCCTGACTTTC
>TRBJ2-5|few|TRBV25-1|TRBD1
CASSEAGQGQETQYF
TGTGCCAGCAGTGAAGCGGGACAGGGCCAAGAGACCCAGTACTTC
>TRBJ1-3|NA|TRBV2|TRBD1
CASTGQGSGNTIYF
TGTGCCAGCACAGGACAGGGCTCTGGAAACACCATATATTTT
>TRBJ1-1|NA|TRBV7-9|TRBD1
CASSPGQMNTEAFF
TGTGCCAGCAGCCCGGGACAGATGAACACTGAAGCTTTCTTT
>TRBJ2-1|NA|TRBV3-1/TRBV3-2|TRBD2
CASSQVPLSGSYNEQFF
TGTGCCAGCAGCCAAGTCCCCCTTAGCGGGTCCTACAATGAGCAGTTCTTC
>TRBJ2-7|NA|TRBV4-1|TRBD1
CASSYPGQGAYEQYF
TGCGCCAGCAGCTACCCGGGACAGGGGGCATACGAGCAGTACTTC
>TRBJ2-5|NA|TRBV5-4|TRBD2
CASSLPGTSGRGETQYF
TGTGCCAGCAGCTTACCCGGGACTAGCGGGAGAGGGGAGACCCAGTACTTC
>TRBJ2-5|NA|TRBV5-1|TRBD1
CASSPGQGPQETQYF
TGCGCCAGCAGCCCGGGACAGGGCCCCCAAGAGACCCAGTACTTC
>TRBJ1-4|NA|TRBV5-1|NA
CASSYGPGTNEKLFF
TGCGCCAGCAGCTATGGGCCAGGAACTAATGAAAAACTGTTTTTT
>TRBJ2-5|once|TRBV6-5|TRBD2
CASSPTSGRGETQYF
TGTGCCAGCAGCCCCACTAGCGGGAGGGGAGAGACCCAGTACTTC
>TRBJ2-7|NA|TRBV28|NA
CASSLTGKSYEQYF
TGTGCCAGCAGTTTAACGGGGAAATCCTACGAGCAGTACTTC
>TRBJ1-1|NA|TRBV21-1|NA
CASSNGTGRYTEAFF
TGTGCCAGCAGCAATGGGACAGGGAGGTACACTGAAGCTTTCTTT
>TRBJ1-5|NA|TRBV18|TRBD1
CASSLGQGSNQPQHF
TGTGCCAGCTCACTGGGACAGGGGAGCAATCAGCCCCAGCATTTT
>TRBJ2-3|NA|TRBV25-1|NA
CASSDYRSIPSTDTQYF
TGTGCCAGCAGTGATTATCGGTCGATACCTAGCACAGATACGCAGTATTTT
>TRBJ2-7|once|TRBV10-3|TRBD2
CAIRLAGSYEQYF
TGTGCCATCAGGTTAGCGGGGAGCTACGAGCAGTACTTC
>TRBJ1-1|NA|TRBV6-5|NA
CASSYEAGVTEAFF
TGTGCCAGCAGTTACGAGGCAGGGGTAACTGAAGCTTTCTTT
>TRBJ2-2|NA|TRBV7-7|TRBD1
CASSPSSGTGTTGELFF
TGTGCTAGCAGCCCCAGTAGTGGGACAGGGACCACCGGGGAGCTGTTTTTT
>TRBJ2-2|NA|TRBV7-2|NA
CASSLGQGSGELFF
TGTGCCAGCAGCTTAGGCCAGGGGTCCGGGGAGCTGTTTTTT
>TRBJ1-4|NA|TRBV7-2|NA
CASSLARANEKLFF
TGTGCCAGCAGCTTAGCGCGGGCTAATGAAAAACTGTTTTTT
>TRBJ2-1|NA|TRBV4-2|NA
CASSQVGGGGNEQFF
TGTGCCAGCAGCCAAGTGGGTGGCGGAGGGAATGAGCAGTTCTTC
>TRBJ1-4|NA|TRBV19|TRBD1
CASSTGQGFEKLFF
TGTGCCAGTAGCACGGGACAGGGCTTTGAAAAACTGTTTTTT
>TRBJ2-7|NA|TRBV9|TRBD2
CASSVGSGSRYEQYF
TGTGCCAGCAGCGTAGGCAGCGGGAGCAGGTACGAGCAGTACTTC
>TRBJ1-2|NA|TRBV12-3/TRBV12-4|TRBD1
CASSLGQNYGYTF
TGTGCCAGCAGTTTGGGACAGAACTATGGCTACACCTTC
>TRBJ2-7|NA|TRBV5-4|NA
CASSSRVQSSYEQYF
TGTGCCAGCAGCTCCAGGGTCCAGAGCTCCTACGAGCAGTACTTC
>TRBJ2-3|few|TRBV7-2|NA
CASSSPRQLRADTQYF
TGTGCCAGCAGCTCGCCAAGACAACTCCGAGCAGATACGCAGTATTTT
>TRBJ2-7|NA|TRBV27|NA
CASSLKSLYEQYF
TGTGCCAGCAGTTTGAAGAGTTTATACGAGCAGTACTTC
>TRBJ1-2|NA|TRBV6-5|TRBD1
CASRRTGLNYGYTF
TGTGCCAGCCGGCGGACAGGGTTAAACTATGGCTACACCTTC
>TRBJ1-1|NA|TRBV28|TRBD1
CASGRGQGISNTEAFF
TGTGCCAGCGGGCGGGGACAGGGGATATCGAACACTGAAGCCTTCTTT
>TRBJ2-1|once|TRBV20-1|NA
CSASSASNNEQFF
TGCAGTGCTAGTAGCGCCAGCAACAATGAGCAGTTCTTC
>TRBJ2-7|NA|TRBV28|TRBD1
CASRGRDREYEQYF
TGTGCCAGCAGGGGTCGGGACAGGGAATACGAGCAGTACTTC